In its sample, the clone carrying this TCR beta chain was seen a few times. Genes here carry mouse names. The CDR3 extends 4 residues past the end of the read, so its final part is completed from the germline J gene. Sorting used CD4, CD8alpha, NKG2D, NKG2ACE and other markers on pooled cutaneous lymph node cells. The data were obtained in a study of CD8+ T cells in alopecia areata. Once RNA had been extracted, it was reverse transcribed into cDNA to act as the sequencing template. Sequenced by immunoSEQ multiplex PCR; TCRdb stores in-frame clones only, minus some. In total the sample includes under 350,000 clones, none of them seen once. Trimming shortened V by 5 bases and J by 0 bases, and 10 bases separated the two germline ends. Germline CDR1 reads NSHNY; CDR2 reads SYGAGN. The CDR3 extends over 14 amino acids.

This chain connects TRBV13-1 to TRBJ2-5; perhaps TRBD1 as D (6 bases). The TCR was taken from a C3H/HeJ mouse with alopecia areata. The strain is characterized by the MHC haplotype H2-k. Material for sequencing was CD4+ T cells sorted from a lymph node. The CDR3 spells CASRSGVNQDTQYF. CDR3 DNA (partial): TGTGCCAGCAGGTCAGGGGTTAACCAAGAC.